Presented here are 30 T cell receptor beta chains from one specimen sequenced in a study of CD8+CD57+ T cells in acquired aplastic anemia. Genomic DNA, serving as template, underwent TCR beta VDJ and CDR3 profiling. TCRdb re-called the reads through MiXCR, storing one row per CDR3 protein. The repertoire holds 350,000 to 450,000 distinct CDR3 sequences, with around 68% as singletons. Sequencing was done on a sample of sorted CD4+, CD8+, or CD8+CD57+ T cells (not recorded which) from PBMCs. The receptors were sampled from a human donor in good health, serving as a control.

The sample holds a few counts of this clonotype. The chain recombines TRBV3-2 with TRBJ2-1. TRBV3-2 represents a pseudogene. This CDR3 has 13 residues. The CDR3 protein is CASSEREYNEQFF. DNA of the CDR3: TGCGCCAGCAGTGAGAGAGAATACAATGAGCAGTTCTTC.

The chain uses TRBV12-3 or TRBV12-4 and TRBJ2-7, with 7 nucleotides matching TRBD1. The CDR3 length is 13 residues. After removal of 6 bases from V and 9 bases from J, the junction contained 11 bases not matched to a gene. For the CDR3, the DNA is TGTGCCAGCAGCATCCGACAGGGCTCCGGGCAGTACTTC. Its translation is CASSIRQGSGQYF.

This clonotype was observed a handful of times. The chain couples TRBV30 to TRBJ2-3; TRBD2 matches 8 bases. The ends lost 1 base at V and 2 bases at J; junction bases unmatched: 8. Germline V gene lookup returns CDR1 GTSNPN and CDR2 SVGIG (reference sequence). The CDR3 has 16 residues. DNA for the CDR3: TGTGCCTGGAGTGGTGGTCGGGGGGGTGCCACAGATACGCAGTATTTT. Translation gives CAWSGGRGGATDTQYF. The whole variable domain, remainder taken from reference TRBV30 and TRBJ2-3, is SQTIHQWPATLVQPVGSPLSLECTVEGTSNPNLYWYRQAAGRGLQLLFYSVGIGQISSEVPQNLSASRPQDRQFILSSKKLLLSDSGFYLCAWSGGRGGATDTQYFGPGTRLTVL.

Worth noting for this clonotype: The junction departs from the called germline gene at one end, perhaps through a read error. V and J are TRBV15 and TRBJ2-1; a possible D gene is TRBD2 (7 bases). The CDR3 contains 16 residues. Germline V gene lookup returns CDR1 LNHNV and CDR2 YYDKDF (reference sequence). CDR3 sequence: CATSPGDVGGANVQFF. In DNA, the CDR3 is TGTGCTACCAGCCCAGGGGACGTTGGGGGGGCAAATGTGCAGTTCTTC.

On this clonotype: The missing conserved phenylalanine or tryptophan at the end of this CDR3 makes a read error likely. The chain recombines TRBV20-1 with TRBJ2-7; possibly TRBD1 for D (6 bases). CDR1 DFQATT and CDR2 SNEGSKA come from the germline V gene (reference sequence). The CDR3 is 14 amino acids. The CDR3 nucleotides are TGCGGTGCTAGAGTACAGGGCGTACCCTACGAGCAGTACCTC. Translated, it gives CGARVQGVPYEQYL.

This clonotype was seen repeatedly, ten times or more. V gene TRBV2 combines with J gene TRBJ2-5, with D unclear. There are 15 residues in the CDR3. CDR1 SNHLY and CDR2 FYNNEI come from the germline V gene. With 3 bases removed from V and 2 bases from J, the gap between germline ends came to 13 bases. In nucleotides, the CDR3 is TGTGCCAGCAGTGACCTGACTGGAAGACAAGAGACCCAGTACTTC. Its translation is CASSDLTGRQETQYF.

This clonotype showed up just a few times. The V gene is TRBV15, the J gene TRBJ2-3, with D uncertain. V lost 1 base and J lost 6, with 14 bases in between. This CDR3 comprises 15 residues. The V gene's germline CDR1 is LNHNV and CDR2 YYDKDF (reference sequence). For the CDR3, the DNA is TGTGCCACCAGCAGAGTTAAGACGGTGGGGGATACGCAGTATTTT. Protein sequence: CATSRVKTVGDTQYF. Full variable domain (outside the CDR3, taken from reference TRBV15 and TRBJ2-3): DAMVIQNPRYQVTQFGKPVTLSCSQTLNHNVMYWYQQKSSQAPKLLFHYYDKDFNNEADTPDNFQSRRPNTSFCFLDIRSPGLGDTAMYLCATSRVKTVGDTQYFGPGTRLTVL.

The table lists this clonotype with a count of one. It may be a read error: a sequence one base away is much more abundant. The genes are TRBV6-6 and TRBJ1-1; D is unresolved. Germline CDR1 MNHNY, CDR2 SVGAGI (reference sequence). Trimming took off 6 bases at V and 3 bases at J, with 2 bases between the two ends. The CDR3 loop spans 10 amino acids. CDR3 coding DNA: TGTGCCAGCAGGGACACTGAAGCTTTCTTT. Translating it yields CASRDTEAFF.

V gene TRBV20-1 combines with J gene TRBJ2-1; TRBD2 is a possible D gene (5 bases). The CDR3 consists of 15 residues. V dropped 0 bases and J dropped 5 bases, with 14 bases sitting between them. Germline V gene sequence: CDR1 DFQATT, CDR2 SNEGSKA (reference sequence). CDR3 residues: CSARDLAGYNNEQFF. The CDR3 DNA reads TGCAGTGCTAGAGACCTTGCGGGCTACAACAATGAGCAGTTCTTC.

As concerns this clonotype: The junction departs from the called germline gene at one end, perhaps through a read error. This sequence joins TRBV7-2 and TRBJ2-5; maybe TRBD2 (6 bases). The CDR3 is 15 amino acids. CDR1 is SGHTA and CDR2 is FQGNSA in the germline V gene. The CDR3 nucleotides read TGTGCCAGCAGCTCACGGACCAGCTCGGGGGAGACCCTGTACTTC. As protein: CASSSRTSSGETLYF.

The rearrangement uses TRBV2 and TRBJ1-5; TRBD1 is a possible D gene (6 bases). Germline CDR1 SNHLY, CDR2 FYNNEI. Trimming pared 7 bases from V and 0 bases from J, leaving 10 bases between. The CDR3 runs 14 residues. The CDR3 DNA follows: TGTGCCAGCACCAAAGGGGGTAGCAATCAGCCCCAGCATTTT. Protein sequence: CASTKGGSNQPQHF. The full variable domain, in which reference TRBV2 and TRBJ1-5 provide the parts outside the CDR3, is EPEVTQTPSHQVTQMGQEVILRCVPISNHLYFYWYRQILGQKVEFLVSFYNNEISEKSEIFDDQFSVERPDGSNFTLKIRSTKLEDSAMYFCASTKGGSNQPQHFGDGTRLSIL.

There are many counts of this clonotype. The CDR3 bases are TGTGCCAGCACTGCATTCTCCTACGAGCAGTACTTC. Translation: CASTAFSYEQYF. The V and J genes are TRBV6-1 and TRBJ2-7; D is undetermined. Germline V gene sequence: CDR1 MNHNS, CDR2 SASEGT. This CDR3 spans 12 amino acids. The V end was cut by 7 bases, the J end by 0 bases, with 7 bases between.

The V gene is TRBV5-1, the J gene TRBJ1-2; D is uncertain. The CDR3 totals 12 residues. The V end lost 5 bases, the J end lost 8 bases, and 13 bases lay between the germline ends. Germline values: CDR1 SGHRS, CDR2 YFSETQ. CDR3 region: CASREAAGGYTF. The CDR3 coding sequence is TGCGCCAGCAGAGAAGCAGCGGGAGGCTACACCTTC.

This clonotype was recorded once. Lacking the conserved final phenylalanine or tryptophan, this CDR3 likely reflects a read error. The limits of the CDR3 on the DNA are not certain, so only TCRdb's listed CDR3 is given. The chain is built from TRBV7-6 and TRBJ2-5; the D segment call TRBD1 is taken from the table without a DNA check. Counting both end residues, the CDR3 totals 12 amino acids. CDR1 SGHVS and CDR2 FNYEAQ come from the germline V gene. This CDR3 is CASSLAGRDTDY.

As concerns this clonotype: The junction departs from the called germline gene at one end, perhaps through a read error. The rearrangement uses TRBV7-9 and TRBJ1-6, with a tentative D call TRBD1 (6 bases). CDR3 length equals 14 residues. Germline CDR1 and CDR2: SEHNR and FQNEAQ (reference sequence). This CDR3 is CASSLVQGQPQHFF. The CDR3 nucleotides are TGTGCCAGCAGCTTAGTACAGGGCCAGCCCCAGCATTTTTTT.

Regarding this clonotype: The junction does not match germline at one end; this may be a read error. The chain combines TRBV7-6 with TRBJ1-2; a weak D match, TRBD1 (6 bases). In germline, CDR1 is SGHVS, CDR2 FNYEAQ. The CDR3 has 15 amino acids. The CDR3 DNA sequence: TGTGCTAGCAGCCTAGCCCTCGGACAGCTCCCAGGTAGAACCTTC. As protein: CASSLALGQLPGRTF.

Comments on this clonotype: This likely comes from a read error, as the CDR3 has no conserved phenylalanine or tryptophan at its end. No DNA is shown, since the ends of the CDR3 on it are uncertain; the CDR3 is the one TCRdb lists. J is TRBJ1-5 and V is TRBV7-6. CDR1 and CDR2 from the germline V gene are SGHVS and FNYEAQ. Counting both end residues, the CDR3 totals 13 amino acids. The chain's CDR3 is CASSHGTPPAYEQ.

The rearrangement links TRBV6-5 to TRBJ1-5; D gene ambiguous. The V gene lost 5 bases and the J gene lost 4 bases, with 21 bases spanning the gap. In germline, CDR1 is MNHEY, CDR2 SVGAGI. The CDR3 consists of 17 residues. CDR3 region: CASSHEYPFLKNQPQHF. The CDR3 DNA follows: TGTGCCAGCAGTCACGAGTACCCATTCCTTAAAAATCAGCCCCAGCATTTT.

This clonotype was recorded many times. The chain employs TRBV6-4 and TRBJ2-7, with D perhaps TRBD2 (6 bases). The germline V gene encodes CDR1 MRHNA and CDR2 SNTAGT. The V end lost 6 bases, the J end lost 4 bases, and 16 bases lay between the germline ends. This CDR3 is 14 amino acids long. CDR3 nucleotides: TGTGCCAGCAGAACGGGACTCCAACATTACGAGCAGTACTTC. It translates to CASRTGLQHYEQYF.

This chain's CDR3 is CASSGGGYGYTF. The CDR3 DNA reads as TGTGCCAGCAGCGGGGGCGGGTATGGCTACACCTTC. The chain uses TRBV7-9 and TRBJ1-2; TRBD1 is a possible D gene (6 bases). Germline lookup yields CDR1 SEHNR and CDR2 FQNEAQ (reference sequence). Trimming took off 5 bases at V and 5 bases at J, with 9 bases between the two ends. The CDR3 runs 12 residues.

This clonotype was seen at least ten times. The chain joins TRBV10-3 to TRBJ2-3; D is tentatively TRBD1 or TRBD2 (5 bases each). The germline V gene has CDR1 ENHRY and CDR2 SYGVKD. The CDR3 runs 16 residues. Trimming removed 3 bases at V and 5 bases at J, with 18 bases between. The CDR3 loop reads CAISEEGPPFRDTQYF. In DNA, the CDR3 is TGTGCCATCAGTGAAGAGGGACCTCCTTTTAGAGATACGCAGTATTTT.

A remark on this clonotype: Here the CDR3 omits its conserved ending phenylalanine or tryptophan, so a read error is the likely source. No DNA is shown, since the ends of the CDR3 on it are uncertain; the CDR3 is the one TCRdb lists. CDR3 loop: CASRGGTERNQPQHFG. This chain links TRBV2 with TRBJ1-6; TRBD1, the table's D call, lacks a check against the DNA. Both ends counted, the CDR3 spans 16 residues. Germline CDR1 is SNHLY and CDR2 is FYNNEI.

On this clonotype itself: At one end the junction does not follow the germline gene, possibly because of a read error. DNA of the CDR3: TGTGCCAGCAGCTTTGTGAAAAGGAAGCAGCCCCAGCATTTT. This translates into CASSFVKRKQPQHF. The J gene is TRBJ1-5, the V gene TRBV5-1; no reliable D call. The CDR3 runs 14 residues. Germline-derived CDR1 and CDR2 are SGHRS and YFSETQ.

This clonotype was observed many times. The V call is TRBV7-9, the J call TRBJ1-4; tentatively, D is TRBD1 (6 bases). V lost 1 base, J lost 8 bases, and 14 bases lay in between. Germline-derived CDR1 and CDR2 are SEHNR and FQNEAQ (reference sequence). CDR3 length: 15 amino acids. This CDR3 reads CASSLGFQGREKLFF. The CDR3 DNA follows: TGTGCCAGCAGCTTAGGTTTCCAGGGGCGGGAAAAACTGTTTTTT.

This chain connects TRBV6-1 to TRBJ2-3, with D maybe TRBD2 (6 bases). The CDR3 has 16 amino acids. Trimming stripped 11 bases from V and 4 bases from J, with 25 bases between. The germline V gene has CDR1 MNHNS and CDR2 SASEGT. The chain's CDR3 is CACSRYGGAYADTQYF. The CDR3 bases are TGTGCCTGTAGTCGATACGGCGGGGCGTATGCAGATACGCAGTATTTT.

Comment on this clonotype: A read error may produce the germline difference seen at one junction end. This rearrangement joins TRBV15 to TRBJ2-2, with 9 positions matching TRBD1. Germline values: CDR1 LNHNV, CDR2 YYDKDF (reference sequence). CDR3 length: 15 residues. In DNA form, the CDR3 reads TGTGCCAGCGGACAGGGGCTGATTAACTCCGGGGAGCAGTTTTTT. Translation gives CASGQGLINSGEQFF.

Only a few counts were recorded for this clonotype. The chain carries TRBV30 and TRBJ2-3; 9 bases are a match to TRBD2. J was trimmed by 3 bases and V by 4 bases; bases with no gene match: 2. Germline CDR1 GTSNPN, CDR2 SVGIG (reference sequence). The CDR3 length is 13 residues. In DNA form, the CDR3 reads TGTGCCTGGATCCTAGCGGGGACAGATACGCAGTATTTT. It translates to CAWILAGTDTQYF.

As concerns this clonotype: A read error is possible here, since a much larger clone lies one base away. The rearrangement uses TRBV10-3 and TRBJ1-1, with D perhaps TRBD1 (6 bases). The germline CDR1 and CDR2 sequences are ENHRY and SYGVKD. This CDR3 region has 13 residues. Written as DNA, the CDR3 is TGTGCCCTCCAGACAGGCTCTGCCACTGAAGCTCTCTTT. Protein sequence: CALQTGSATEALF.

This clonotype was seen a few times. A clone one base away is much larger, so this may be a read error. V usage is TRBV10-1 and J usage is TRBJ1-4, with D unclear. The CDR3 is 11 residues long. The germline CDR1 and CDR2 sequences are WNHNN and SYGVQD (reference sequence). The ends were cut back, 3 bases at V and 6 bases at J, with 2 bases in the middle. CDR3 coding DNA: TGCGCCAGCAGTGATGATGAAAAACTGTTTTTT. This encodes CASSDDEKLFF.

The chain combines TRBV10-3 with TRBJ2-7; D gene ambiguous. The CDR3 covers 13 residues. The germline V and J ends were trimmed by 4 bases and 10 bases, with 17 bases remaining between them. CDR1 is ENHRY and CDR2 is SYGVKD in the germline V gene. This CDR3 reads CAISGDGIYGQYF. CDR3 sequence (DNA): TGTGCCATCAGTGGCGACGGTATTTATGGCCAGTACTTC.